This note documents a single T cell receptor (beta chain) sequence. What it binds is unknown. This entry belongs to a study of T cell responses to AZD1222 COVID-19 vaccine. Per the germline V gene, CDR1 is SGHTA and CDR2 is FQGTGA. The CDR3 contains 15 residues. V was clipped by 5 bases and J by 4 bases, with 14 bases between them. Sequencing was performed with immunoSEQ multiplex PCR; in TCRdb, only in-frame clones are kept and a portion is missing. The sample holds some 100,000 clones, 80% to 95% seen once. Whole-study results and caveats: Repertoires were obtained solely post-peak T cell response.

Sequencing was performed on peripheral blood, taken on day 0 of AZD1222 vaccination. The rearrangement links TRBV7-3 to TRBJ2-2, with a weak D call TRBD2 (6 bases). The source of this sequence is an adult in good health. The CDR3 loop is CASSITGLVTGELFF. CDR3 DNA: TGTGCCAGCAGCATCACGGGACTCGTCACCGGGGAGCTGTTTTTT. Full variable domain (missing parts from reference TRBV7-3 and TRBJ2-2): GAGVSQTPSNKVTEKGKYVELRCDPISGHTALYWYRQSLGQGPEFLIYFQGTGAADDSGLPNDRFFAVRPEGSVSTLKIQRTERGDSAVYLCASSITGLVTGELFFGEGSRLTVL.